This T cell receptor beta chain was retrieved from a study of vaccination effects on CD4 cells after COVID-19. The CDR3 length is 13 residues. The V end was cut by 6 bases, the J end by 2 bases, with 10 bases between. The germline V gene has CDR1 MDHEN and CDR2 SYDVKM. Here immunoSEQ multiplex PCR was the method, and the copy in TCRdb shows in-frame clones only, minus some. Of about 27,000 clones in the sample, roughly 73% were seen once. Regarding the study as a whole: Common cold coronaviruses were cross-recognized by only 1 of 255 vaccine-induced clones in healthy vaccinees.

Before sequencing took place, the ViraFEST assay used viral peptide pools to expand antigen-specific CD4+ T cells. After less than twelve days in culture, the CD4+ T cells were isolated. The vaccine recipients had no prior SARS-CoV-2 infection, with negative nucleocapsid antibodies. Half the medium was swapped for IL-2 medium on days 3 and 7. On this clone: The antigen is undetermined.

The rearrangement uses TRBV28 and TRBJ1-2, with a possible D match to TRBD1 (5 bases). This TCR derives from a human donor who received a COVID-19 vaccine. The sample in question was CD4+ T cells from PBMCs cultured with HCoV-NL63 spike peptides, obtained before COVID-19 vaccination. The CDR3 sequence: CASRSGGNYGYTF. Written as DNA, the CDR3 is TGTGCCAGCAGGTCGGGGGGGAACTATGGCTACACCTTC.